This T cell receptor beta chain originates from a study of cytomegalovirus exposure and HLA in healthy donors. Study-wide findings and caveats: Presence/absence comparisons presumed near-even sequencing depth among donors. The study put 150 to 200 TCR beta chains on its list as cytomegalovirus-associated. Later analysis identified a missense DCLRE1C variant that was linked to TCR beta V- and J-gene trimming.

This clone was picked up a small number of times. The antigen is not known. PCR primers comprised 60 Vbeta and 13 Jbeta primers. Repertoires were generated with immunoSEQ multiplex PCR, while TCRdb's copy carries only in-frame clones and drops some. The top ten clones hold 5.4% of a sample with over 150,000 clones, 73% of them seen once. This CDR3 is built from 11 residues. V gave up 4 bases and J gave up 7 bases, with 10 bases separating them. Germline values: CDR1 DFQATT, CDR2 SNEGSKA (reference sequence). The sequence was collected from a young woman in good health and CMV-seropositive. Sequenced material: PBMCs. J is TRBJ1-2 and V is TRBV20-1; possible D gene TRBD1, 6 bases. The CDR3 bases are TGCAGTGCTAACAGGGAGGGTGGCTACACCTTC. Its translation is CSANREGGYTF.